The 18 T cell receptor beta chains below were found in one sample sequenced in a study of CD8+ T cells in alopecia areata (dated by TCRdb to between 2017 and 2018). The sample's time point, from its label and the paper: baseline before oral tofacitinib. The library was obtained by the immunoSEQ multiplex PCR assay. RNA was extracted from all samples and reverse transcribed into cDNA as template for TCR sequencing. Held by TCRdb, this immuneACCESS table contains in-frame sequences only and omits some clones. Under half of the omission traces to an unresolved V gene where checked; the cause of the rest is unknown. In this sample the table shows hundreds of thousands of clones, 65% to 70% of which occur a single time. The ten top clones hold around 1.2% of the sample. The sample was CD4+ T cells sorted from blood, taken at week 0. The receptors were gathered from a human donor with alopecia areata.

The gene calls are TRBV12-5 and TRBJ2-7; D remains ambiguous. Between the trimmed V and J ends, which lost 0 bases and 7 bases, there was a span of 13 bases. This CDR3 region has 14 residues. Germline CDR1 and CDR2: LGHNT and FRNRAP. The CDR3 is CASGLVMDRLEQYF. The CDR3 nucleotides read TGTGCTAGTGGTTTGGTTATGGACCGATTGGAGCAGTACTTC.

V usage is TRBV5-4 and J usage is TRBJ2-7; no definite D call. Germline assignment: CDR1 SGHNT and CDR2 YYREEE (reference sequence). The V end was cut by 3 bases, the J end by 5 bases, with 15 bases between. This CDR3 has 14 residues. The CDR3 loop is CASSSPDPPNEQYF. The CDR3 DNA is TGTGCCAGCAGCTCGCCGGACCCTCCTAACGAGCAGTACTTC.

The V gene is TRBV5-4, the J gene TRBJ2-1; perhaps TRBD2 as D (6 bases). The V gene's germline CDR1 is SGHNT and CDR2 YYREEE (reference sequence). V lost 4 bases and J lost 4, with 21 bases in between. This CDR3 is 17 amino acids long. The CDR3 sequence is CASSTFSGERSYNEQFF. DNA for the CDR3: TGTGCCAGCAGCACGTTTTCGGGGGAACGTTCATACAATGAGCAGTTCTTC.

This clone has more than one count but fewer than ten. The chain recombines TRBV29-1 with TRBJ1-2; 7 bases match TRBD1. CDR3 length: 14 residues. V lost 6 bases to trimming and J lost 4 bases; unmatched junction nucleotides: 11. Germline V gives CDR1 SQVTM, CDR2 ANQGSEA. The CDR3, as DNA: TGCAGCGTGAGGGGGACAGCCAGAGCCTATGGCTACACCTTC. Protein: CSVRGTARAYGYTF.

The rearrangement joins TRBV30 to TRBJ1-6; D remains unclear. Germline V gene sequence: CDR1 GTSNPN, CDR2 SVGIG (reference sequence). The V and J ends lost 4 bases and 11 bases respectively, with 15 bases between them. The CDR3 is 13 residues long. The CDR3 sequence is CAWMEQTGAPLHF. The DNA for the CDR3 is TGTGCCTGGATGGAGCAGACCGGCGCACCCCTCCACTTT.

The sample holds a few counts of this clone. The gene calls are TRBV10-3 and TRBJ2-6; D not certain. The CDR3 totals 15 residues. V lost 2 bases, J lost 0 bases, and 5 bases lay in between. Looked up from germline, CDR1 is ENHRY and CDR2 is SYGVKD. CDR3 sequence (DNA): TGTGCCATCAGTGAGGGACCCTCTGGGGCCAACGTCCTGACTTTC. Translation gives CAISEGPSGANVLTF.

Of note for this clone: The junction shows a germline mismatch at one end, possibly a read error. The chain has TRBV14 and TRBJ2-1; 11 nucleotides agree with TRBD2. This CDR3 comprises 16 residues. Germline loops: CDR1 SGHDN, CDR2 FVKESK. CDR3 coding DNA: TGTGCCAGCAGCCAATTAAGTACTCGGACTAGCGGGCTTATACTCTTC. It translates to CASSQLSTRTSGLILF.

This clone was detected only once. V gene TRBV23-1 combines with J gene TRBJ1-2; 8 positions match TRBD1. TRBV23-1 is marked as an open reading frame, function uncertain. With V trimmed by 0 bases and J by 6 bases, 6 bases remained unmatched. The CDR3 is made up of 15 amino acids. CDR3 in DNA: TGCGCCAGCAGTCAATCCCAGGGGGCGCAGAATGGCTACACCTTC. Translation: CASSQSQGAQNGYTF.

The rearrangement joins TRBV29-1 to TRBJ2-7, with D hard to call. With 0 bases removed from V and 3 bases from J, the gap between germline ends came to 6 bases. The CDR3 spans 12 residues. Germline V gene data show CDR1 as SQVTM and CDR2 as ANQGSEA. DNA for the CDR3: TGCAGCGTTGAAGATGGGGACTACGAGCAGTACTTC. Translated, it gives CSVEDGDYEQYF.

The V gene is TRBV4-1, the J gene TRBJ1-1; the D is unclear. The V gene lost 2 bases and the J gene lost 10 bases, with 14 bases spanning the gap. CDR3 length: 13 residues. CDR1 is MGHRA, CDR2 YSYEKL, per germline. Written as DNA, the CDR3 is TGCGCCAGCAGCCAACGCGGACCGACGGGAGCTTTCTTT. Translating it yields CASSQRGPTGAFF.

V gene TRBV29-1 combines with J gene TRBJ2-4; D unresolved. CDR1 SQVTM and CDR2 ANQGSEA come from the germline V gene. V dropped 3 bases and J dropped 7 bases, with 10 bases sitting between them. The CDR3 loop spans 12 amino acids. For the CDR3, the DNA is TGCAGCGTTGACTTGGATGCTAACATTCAGTACTTC. Translated, it gives CSVDLDANIQYF.

The chain recombines TRBV20-1 with TRBJ1-2; D perhaps matches TRBD1 (6 bases). The germline V gene encodes CDR1 DFQATT and CDR2 SNEGSKA (reference sequence). V gave up 5 bases and J gave up 8 bases, with 9 bases separating them. The CDR3 is 10 residues long. The CDR3 reads CSASDRGYTF. CDR3 DNA: TGCAGTGCTTCAGACAGGGGCTACACCTTC.

The genes are TRBV30 and TRBJ1-1, with D perhaps TRBD1 (5 bases). The germline V and J ends were trimmed by 2 bases and 4 bases, with 14 bases remaining between them. Germline values: CDR1 GTSNPN, CDR2 SVGIG (reference sequence). This CDR3 contains 14 residues. The CDR3 loop is CAWSLGGGGTEAFF. The CDR3 bases are TGTGCCTGGAGTCTCGGGGGAGGAGGCACTGAAGCTTTCTTT.

The V and J genes are TRBV10-3 and TRBJ2-3, with TRBD2 matching 7 bases. V trimming: 0 bases; J trimming: 4 bases; junction bases outside the gene matches: 4. The length of the CDR3 is 15 residues. Germline V CDR1 and CDR2: ENHRY, SYGVKD. As DNA, the CDR3 is TGTGCCATCAGTGAGTCGATAGCGGGTTCAGATACGCAGTATTTT. This encodes CAISESIAGSDTQYF.

Points on this clone: Other nucleotide sequences in the sample specify the same CDR3. V and J are TRBV29-1 and TRBJ2-3; D possibly matches TRBD1 or TRBD2 (6 bases each). Germline V gene lookup returns CDR1 SQVTM and CDR2 ANQGSEA. The CDR3 loop spans 13 amino acids. Trimming left V 3 bases short and J 1 base short, with 8 bases between. CDR3 DNA sequence: TGCAGCGTTGACGGGGGCGGCACAGATACGCAGTATTTT. Amino acids: CSVDGGGTDTQYF.

This clone was observed a handful of times. The gene calls are TRBV29-1 and TRBJ2-7; TRBD1 or TRBD2 may be the D gene (6 bases each). From germline, CDR1 is SQVTM and CDR2 ANQGSEA. The CDR3 runs to 14 residues. Trimming pared 6 bases from V and 1 base from J, leaving 16 bases between. The CDR3 protein is CSVQRGHQSYEQYF. Here the CDR3 DNA reads TGCAGCGTCCAACGGGGGCACCAATCCTACGAGCAGTACTTC.

V and J are TRBV5-1 and TRBJ1-1; 7 bases are shared with TRBD1. This CDR3 contains 14 residues. After removal of 4 bases from V and 1 base from J, the junction contained 4 bases not matched to a gene. Germline-derived CDR1 and CDR2 are SGHRS and YFSETQ. Written as DNA, the CDR3 is TGCGCCAGCAGCCGGGACAGCCAGAACACTGAAGCTTTCTTT. Protein: CASSRDSQNTEAFF.

Only a few counts were recorded for this clone. This chain's CDR3 is CASSLTGGNGELFF. DNA of the CDR3: TGTGCCAGCAGTTTGACAGGGGGAAACGGGGAGCTGTTTTTT. J is TRBJ2-2 and V is TRBV27, with 9 nucleotides matching TRBD1. The CDR3 loop spans 14 amino acids. The germline CDR1 and CDR2 sequences are MNHEY and SMNVEV (reference sequence). Trimming took 3 bases from V and 7 from J; bases not matched to a gene: 3.